The 9 T cell receptor beta chains in this list originate from one sample, sequenced in a study of glioma-infiltrating T cells after dendritic cell vaccination. The method was immunoSEQ multiplex PCR; TCRdb's version includes in-frame clones alone and lacks a portion of them. Altogether 45,000 to 55,000 clones are present, over 75% being singletons, with the ten largest covering 9.5% to 12%. The sample in question was blood, obtained before dendritic cell vaccination. These TCRs come from a human donor with glioblastoma.

The chain recombines TRBV27 with TRBJ2-2; the match to TRBD2 covers 12 bases. The CDR3 is 17 residues long. Germline assignment: CDR1 MNHEY and CDR2 SMNVEV (reference sequence). J gave up 4 bases and V 5 bases, and 8 bases lay outside the gene matches. The CDR3 DNA reads as TGTGCCAGCAGTCGCCTAGCGGGGGGGCCGAGCACCGGGGAGCTGTTTTTT. Translating it yields CASSRLAGGPSTGELFF.

V is TRBV18 and J is TRBJ1-2; D is unresolved. V shed 0 bases and J shed 2 bases, with 10 bases lying between them. Looked up from germline, CDR1 is KGHSH and CDR2 is LQKENI. This CDR3 has 15 residues. CDR3 in amino acids: CASSPPSIGNYGYTF. CDR3 sequence (DNA): TGTGCCAGCTCACCACCGTCGATTGGCAACTATGGCTACACCTTC.

The CDR3 DNA follows: TGTGCCAGCAGTCGGACAGGGCCGTACGAGCAGTACTTC. Amino acid sequence: CASSRTGPYEQYF. The chain couples TRBV6-6 to TRBJ2-7; 8 bases fit TRBD1. With 5 bases clipped from V and 4 bases from J, the junction kept 4 bases outside the gene matches. Germline CDR1 is MNHNY and CDR2 is SVGAGI (reference sequence). This CDR3 is 13 amino acids long.

This chain connects TRBV27 to TRBJ1-2; TRBD1 is a possible D gene (5 bases). Trimming took off 6 bases at V and 10 bases at J, with 15 bases between the two ends. This CDR3 spans 12 amino acids. Germline CDR1 is MNHEY and CDR2 is SMNVEV (reference sequence). CDR3: CASSRRDGIYTF. The CDR3 nucleotides are TGTGCCAGCAGCAGGCGGGACGGAATCTACACCTTC.

This rearrangement joins TRBV21-1 to TRBJ1-4; whether TRBD1, the table's D call, matches the DNA was not checked. TRBV21-1 is marked as a pseudogene. This CDR3 spans 13 amino acids. This chain's CDR3 is CASSKLRYEKLFF. CDR3 coding DNA: TGTGCCAGCAGCAAGCTCAGGTATGAAAAACTGTTTTTT.

This chain uses TRBV18 with TRBJ1-5; the D is unclear. CDR1 and CDR2 (germline): KGHSH, LQKENI. V was cut by 3 bases and J by 0 bases, with 6 bases left in between. The CDR3 is 14 amino acids. CDR3 coding DNA: TGTGCCAGCTCACCGTACTATAGCAATCAGCCCCAGCATTTT. Translating gives CASSPYYSNQPQHF.

The rearrangement joins TRBV5-1 to TRBJ2-5, with 11 bases that match TRBD1. TRBJ2-7 explains the end of the DNA better; the J call may be wrong. CDR1 SGHRS and CDR2 YFSETQ come from the germline V gene. The CDR3 is 14 amino acids. The CDR3 region is CASSIGQGAGEQYF. For the CDR3, the DNA is TGCGCCAGCAGTATTGGACAGGGGGCGGGCGAGCAGTACTTC.

This chain joins TRBV4-3 and TRBJ1-2, with TRBD1 matching over 8 bases. CDR1 and CDR2 (germline): LGHNA, YSLEER. J gave up 4 bases and V 1 base, and 5 bases lay outside the gene matches. The CDR3 is 15 amino acids. The CDR3: CASSQAQGGIYGYTF. For the CDR3, the DNA is TGCGCCAGCAGCCAAGCACAGGGGGGAATCTATGGCTACACCTTC.

This chain joins TRBV6-4 and TRBJ2-6; 7 bases match TRBD1. Germline V gene lookup returns CDR1 MRHNA and CDR2 SNTAGT. This CDR3 has 15 amino acids. Trimming removed 5 bases from V and 2 bases from J; junction bases left unmatched: 3. CDR3 in amino acids: CASSPDRAGANVLTF. CDR3 bases: TGTGCCAGCAGTCCCGACAGGGCTGGGGCCAACGTCCTGACTTTC.